Included here is one T cell receptor beta chain sequence, with context. Prior autoimmune disease or systemic immunosuppression barred patients. Clones were sequenced by immunoSEQ multiplex PCR, and TCRdb holds only the in-frame ones, with some missing. Here the sample spans tens of thousands of clones, roughly nine tenths being singletons. V was clipped by 4 bases and J by 0 bases, with 11 bases between them. The germline V gene encodes CDR1 SGDLS and CDR2 YYNGEE. The CDR3 spans 16 residues. The data derive from a study of OX40 agonist ivuxolimab in advanced cancers. The source is an adult with an advanced solid tumor such as melanoma, head and neck, liver or kidney cancer. Sequences were derived from CD4+ or CD8+ T cells sorted from blood, sampled in a trial of the OX40 agonist ivuxolimab. The genes are TRBV9 and TRBJ1-6, with no clear D. The CDR3 reads CASSLRESSYNSPLHF. CDR3 bases: TGTGCCAGCAGCTTAAGAGAGAGCTCCTATAATTCACCCCTCCACTTT. Full variable domain (rest looked up from reference TRBV9 and TRBJ1-6): DSGVTQTPKHLITATGQRVTLRCSPRSGDLSVYWYQQSLDQGLQFLIQYYNGEERAKGNILERFSAQQFPDLHSELNLSSLELGDSALYFCASSLRESSYNSPLHFGNGTRLTVT.